This T cell receptor (beta chain) stems from a study of cytomegalovirus exposure and HLA in healthy donors. Broader study findings: Cytomegalovirus-associated status was assigned to 164 TCR beta chains. Fewer N-insertions (relative to the roughly 730-donor mean) were reportedly seen in an Asian-associated ancestry cluster in a later analysis.

After removal of 0 bases from V and 2 bases from J, the junction contained 6 bases not matched to a gene. Germline lookup yields CDR1 MNHEY and CDR2 SVGAGI. The CDR3 totals 16 residues. The PCR used 60 Vbeta and 13 Jbeta primers. The assay was immunoSEQ multiplex PCR, and TCRdb's table has in-frame clones only and misses some. The sample yields about 110,000 clones, over 60% seen once. This clone appeared a few times. Its antigen is currently unknown. The receptor was isolated from a young man in good health and CMV-seropositive. The J gene is TRBJ2-7, the V gene TRBV6-5; 8 bases line up with TRBD1. The specimen sequenced was PBMCs. The CDR3 loop is CASSYSTGTGAYEQYF. CDR3 nucleotide sequence: TGTGCCAGCAGTTACTCGACCGGGACAGGAGCCTACGAGCAGTACTTC.